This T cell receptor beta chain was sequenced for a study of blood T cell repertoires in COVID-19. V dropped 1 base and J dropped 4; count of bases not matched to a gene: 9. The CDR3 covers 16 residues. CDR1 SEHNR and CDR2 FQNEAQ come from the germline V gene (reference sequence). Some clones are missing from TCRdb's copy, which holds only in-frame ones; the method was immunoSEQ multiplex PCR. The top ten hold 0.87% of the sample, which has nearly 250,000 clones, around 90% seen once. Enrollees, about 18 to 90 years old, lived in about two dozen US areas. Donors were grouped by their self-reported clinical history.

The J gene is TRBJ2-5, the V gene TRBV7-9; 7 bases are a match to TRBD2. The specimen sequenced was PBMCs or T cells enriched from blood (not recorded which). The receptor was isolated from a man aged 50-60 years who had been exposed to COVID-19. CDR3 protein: CASSLDLAGVAETQYF. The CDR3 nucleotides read TGTGCCAGCAGCTTAGATCTCGCGGGGGTAGCAGAGACCCAGTACTTC. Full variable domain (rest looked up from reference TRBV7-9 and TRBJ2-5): DTGVSQNPRHKITKRGQNVTFRCDPISEHNRLYWYRQTLGQGPEFLTYFQNEAQLEKSRLLSDRFSAERPKGSFSTLEIQRTEQGDSAMYLCASSLDLAGVAETQYFGPGTRLLVL.